Following are 7 T cell receptor beta chains from one sample sequenced in a study of cytomegalovirus exposure and HLA in healthy donors. Use of 60 Vbeta and 13 Jbeta primers characterized the PCR. Measured with immunoSEQ multiplex PCR; TCRdb has only the in-frame clones, and not every one. The table records 200,000 or so clones, approximately 78% of them present only once. Sequenced input: PBMCs. Receptors originate from a male donor in good health and CMV-seronegative.

V gene TRBV11-2 combines with J gene TRBJ2-2; D may be TRBD2 (7 bases). The V and J ends lost 1 base and 1 base respectively, with 16 bases between them. CDR3 length: 18 residues. Per the germline V gene, CDR1 is SGHAT and CDR2 is FQNNGV. CDR3 DNA sequence: TGTGCCAGCAGCTTAGCGAGAAGAGGGGGGGGGAACACCGGGGAGCTGTTTTTT. Translation gives CASSLARRGGGNTGELFF.

The CDR3 region has the DNA TGTGCCAGCAGTACGCAGGGTACCGTAACCTACGAGCAGTACTTC. It translates to CASSTQGTVTYEQYF. The V gene is TRBV6-1, the J gene TRBJ2-7; a weak D match, TRBD1 (5 bases). Germline V gene data show CDR1 as MNHNS and CDR2 as SASEGT. The length of the CDR3 is 15 residues. Trimming took 5 bases from V and 2 from J, leaving 16 bases between them.

The V gene is TRBV7-9, the J gene TRBJ2-7, with D tentatively TRBD1 (8 bases). With 4 bases removed from V and 2 bases from J, the gap between germline ends came to 15 bases. Germline CDR1 reads SEHNR; CDR2 reads FQNEAQ (reference sequence). The CDR3 is 15 residues long. DNA of the CDR3: TGTGCCAGCAGCTCCGCGGGGGACAGGACCTACGAGCAGTACTTC. Its translation: CASSSAGDRTYEQYF.

The chain carries TRBV5-1 and TRBJ1-1; D may be TRBD1 (5 bases). This CDR3 region has 14 residues. Germline V CDR1 and CDR2: SGHRS, YFSETQ. Trimming pared 2 bases from V and 4 bases from J, leaving 12 bases between. The CDR3: CASSLHQGSTEAFF. DNA for the CDR3: TGCGCCAGCAGCTTACATCAGGGAAGCACTGAAGCTTTCTTT.

This clone was detected only a few times. V is TRBV6-6 and J is TRBJ2-7; 9 positions match TRBD1. The V segment lost 6 bases and the J segment 6 bases; nucleotides outside the gene matches: 9. CDR3 size: 14 residues. CDR1 is MNHNY, CDR2 SVGAGI, per germline (reference sequence). The CDR3: CASRSGTGIGEQYF. As DNA, the CDR3 is TGTGCCAGCAGGTCCGGGACAGGGATTGGCGAGCAGTACTTC.

J is TRBJ2-7 and V is TRBV9; D call uncertain. The CDR3 length is 14 residues. Germline values: CDR1 SGDLS, CDR2 YYNGEE. V gave up 4 bases and J gave up 2 bases, with 13 bases separating them. CDR3 DNA sequence: TGTGCCAGCAGCCTCTACGGGTCCACCTACGAGCAGTACTTC. This sequence encodes CASSLYGSTYEQYF. Complete variable domain (other parts from reference TRBV9 and TRBJ2-7): DSGVTQTPKHLITATGQRVTLRCSPRSGDLSVYWYQQSLDQGLQFLIQYYNGEERAKGNILERFSAQQFPDLHSELNLSSLELGDSALYFCASSLYGSTYEQYFGPGTRLTVT.

V usage is TRBV7-9 and J usage is TRBJ2-1; D is uncertain. The CDR3 runs to 15 residues. Looked up from germline, CDR1 is SEHNR and CDR2 is FQNEAQ (reference sequence). V was trimmed by 8 bases and J by 1 base, leaving 15 bases between them. The CDR3 coding sequence is TGTGCCAGCTCCGTTAGCCCAAATTCCTACAATGAGCAGTTCTTC. Translated: CASSVSPNSYNEQFF.